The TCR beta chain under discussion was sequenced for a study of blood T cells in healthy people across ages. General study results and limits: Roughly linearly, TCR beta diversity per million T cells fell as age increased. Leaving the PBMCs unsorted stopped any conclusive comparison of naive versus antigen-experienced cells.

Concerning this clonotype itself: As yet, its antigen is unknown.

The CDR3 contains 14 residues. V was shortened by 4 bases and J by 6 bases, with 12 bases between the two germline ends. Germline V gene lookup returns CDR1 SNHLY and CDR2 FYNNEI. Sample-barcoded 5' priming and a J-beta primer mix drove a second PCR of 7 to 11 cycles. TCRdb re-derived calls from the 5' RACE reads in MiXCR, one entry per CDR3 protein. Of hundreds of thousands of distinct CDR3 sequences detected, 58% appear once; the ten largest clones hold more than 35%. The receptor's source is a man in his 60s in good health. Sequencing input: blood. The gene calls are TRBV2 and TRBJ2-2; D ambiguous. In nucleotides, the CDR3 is TGTGCCAGCAGTGTAGTTGGTGGTGCCGGGGAGCTGTTTTTT. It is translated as CASSVVGGAGELFF.